The sequence of this TCR beta chain was determined in a study of T cells in Graves' hyperthyroidism and ophthalmopathy. This CDR3 region has 16 residues. V was trimmed by 5 bases and J by 2 bases, leaving 22 bases between them. CDR1 DFQATT and CDR2 SNEGSKA come from the germline V gene (reference sequence). Clinical symptoms, serum thyroxine, TRAb, thyroid ultrasound and orbital computed tomography established diagnosis. TCR beta CDR3 region amplification was performed from RNA transcripts. First-round RT-PCR with HTBI primers amplified the TCR CDR3 region. TCRdb processed the multiplex PCR reads anew with MiXCR; each CDR3 protein has one entry. The data contain roughly 570,000 distinct CDR3 sequences, around 45% of them singletons. Ten or more counts support this clonotype.

The chain carries TRBV20-1 and TRBJ2-7; D may be TRBD2 (5 bases). Sample: peripheral blood or thyroid tissue (not recorded which). The sequence was collected from a woman between 18 and 29 years old with Graves' hyperthyroidism. CDR3 residues: CSAPDFGSRGTYEQYF. The CDR3 coding sequence is TGCAGTGCTCCCGATTTTGGGAGCAGAGGTACCTACGAGCAGTACTTC.